A selection of T cell receptor beta chains follows, all from one sample in a study of metastatic and nonmetastatic thyroid tumors. TCRdb used MiXCR to call clones anew from the PCR reads. The table includes approximately 37,000 clones, about 20% detected once. Sequenced material: tumor tissue. These receptors all stem from a male donor with papillary thyroid cancer or a benign thyroid nodule (not recorded which). Some clones in this sample may be carry-over from other donors' samples. The CDR3 runs from the conserved cysteine through the conserved F or W. Fields, in order: D gene, J gene, CDR3 length, V gene, clone size, CDR3 protein, CDR3 DNA. A D gene is named only where the DNA matches it firmly. A row's size may be missing; if present it is once, few, many or a size class.

d_gene: .; j_gene: TRBJ2-3; len: 13; v_gene: TRBV6-4; abundance: few; CDR3aa: CASSDRAVDTQYF; CDR3nt: TGTGCCAGCAGTGACAGGGCGGTAGATACGCAGTATTTT
d_gene: TRBD2; j_gene: TRBJ2-1; len: 18; v_gene: TRBV11-1; abundance: few; CDR3aa: CASTRCLAGGRRYNEQFF; CDR3nt: TGTGCCAGCACCAGGTGTCTAGCGGGAGGTCGAAGGTACAATGAGCAGTTCTTC
d_gene: TRBD2; j_gene: TRBJ2-2; len: 15; v_gene: TRBV3-1; abundance: .; CDR3aa: CASSRELARTGELFF; CDR3nt: TGTGCCAGCAGCCGAGAACTAGCGCGCACCGGGGAGCTGTTTTTT
d_gene: TRBD1; j_gene: TRBJ2-2; len: 17; v_gene: TRBV9; abundance: .; CDR3aa: CASSVEDRAIFSGGLFF; CDR3nt: TGTGCTAGCAGCGTAGAGGACAGGGCTATTTTTTCCGGGGGGCTGTTTTTT
d_gene: .; j_gene: TRBJ2-1; len: 10; v_gene: TRBV20-1; abundance: .; CDR3aa: CSAQGNEQFF; CDR3nt: TGCAGTGCTCAGGGGAATGAGCAGTTCTTC
d_gene: TRBD1; j_gene: TRBJ1-6; len: 13; v_gene: TRBV11-2; abundance: .; CDR3aa: CASSVDRGSPLHF; CDR3nt: TGTGCCAGCAGCGTAGACAGGGGGTCACCCCTCCACTTT
d_gene: TRBD2; j_gene: TRBJ2-2; len: 17; v_gene: TRBV6-2/TRBV6-3; abundance: .; CDR3aa: CASSPPIAGVSTGELFF; CDR3nt: TGTGCTAGCAGTCCCCCTATAGCGGGAGTTTCCACCGGGGAGCTGTTTTTT
d_gene: TRBD2; j_gene: TRBJ2-5; len: 16; v_gene: TRBV20-1; abundance: many; CDR3aa: CSARDLTSGAQETQYF; CDR3nt: TGCAGTGCTAGAGATCTGACTAGCGGAGCACAAGAGACCCAGTACTTC
d_gene: .; j_gene: TRBJ2-7; len: 16; v_gene: TRBV20-1; abundance: .; CDR3aa: CSASVDKTARSYEQYF; CDR3nt: TGCAGTGCTAGCGTAGACAAAACGGCTAGATCCTACGAGCAGTACTTC
d_gene: .; j_gene: TRBJ2-7; len: 14; v_gene: TRBV20-1; abundance: .; CDR3aa: CSAPPPENPYEQYF; CDR3nt: TGCAGTGCTCCGCCCCCAGAGAACCCCTACGAGCAGTACTTC
d_gene: .; j_gene: TRBJ1-1; len: 13; v_gene: TRBV27; abundance: many; CDR3aa: CASSLGRRTEAFF; CDR3nt: TGTGCCAGCAGTTTGGGGCGGCGTACTGAAGCTTTCTTT
d_gene: .; j_gene: TRBJ2-7; len: 13; v_gene: TRBV28; abundance: few; CDR3aa: CASSLIAPYEQYF; CDR3nt: TGTGCCAGCAGTTTGATTGCTCCCTACGAGCAGTACTTC
d_gene: TRBD2; j_gene: TRBJ2-1; len: 15; v_gene: TRBV11-2; abundance: .; CDR3aa: CATLRGGSSYNEQFF; CDR3nt: TGTGCCACCCTTCGCGGGGGGTCCTCCTACAATGAGCAGTTCTTC
d_gene: TRBD2; j_gene: TRBJ2-7; len: 16; v_gene: TRBV10-1; abundance: .; CDR3aa: CASSETASGRAYEQYF; CDR3nt: TGCGCCAGCAGTGAGACTGCTAGCGGGAGGGCCTACGAGCAGTACTTC
d_gene: .; j_gene: TRBJ1-1; len: 14; v_gene: TRBV19; abundance: .; CDR3aa: CASIQVTVSTEAFF; CDR3nt: TGTGCCAGTATTCAAGTAACCGTAAGCACTGAAGCTTTCTTT
d_gene: .; j_gene: TRBJ1-5; len: 13; v_gene: TRBV27; abundance: few; CDR3aa: CAISHGKNQPQHF; CDR3nt: TGTGCCATCAGTCATGGAAAGAATCAGCCCCAGCATTTT
d_gene: .; j_gene: TRBJ1-2; len: 14; v_gene: TRBV30; abundance: few; CDR3aa: CAWAPSGRYYGYTF; CDR3nt: TGTGCCTGGGCCCCATCCGGACGGTACTATGGCTACACCTTC
d_gene: TRBD2; j_gene: TRBJ2-2; len: 15; v_gene: TRBV7-2; abundance: many; CDR3aa: CASSFSGRAAGELFF; CDR3nt: TGTGCCAGCAGCTTTAGCGGGAGGGCCGCCGGGGAGCTGTTTTTT
d_gene: .; j_gene: TRBJ1-2; len: 12; v_gene: TRBV20-1; abundance: many; CDR3aa: CSADTDHYGYTF; CDR3nt: TGCAGTGCGGATACAGATCACTATGGCTACACCTTC
d_gene: TRBD1; j_gene: TRBJ2-5; len: 16; v_gene: TRBV7-3; abundance: many; CDR3aa: CASSSTGRGMSETQYF; CDR3nt: TGTGCCAGCAGCTCCACTGGCAGGGGGATGTCGGAGACCCAGTACTTC
d_gene: .; j_gene: TRBJ2-3; len: 13; v_gene: TRBV3-1; abundance: many; CDR3aa: CASSQDRTDTQYF; CDR3nt: TGTGCCAGCAGCCAAGACCGAACAGATACGCAGTATTTT
d_gene: .; j_gene: TRBJ1-2; len: 13; v_gene: TRBV14; abundance: many; CDR3aa: CASSLNMASSYTF; CDR3nt: TGTGCCAGCAGTCTAAATATGGCCAGTAGCTACACCTTC
d_gene: .; j_gene: TRBJ1-5; len: 18; v_gene: TRBV10-3; abundance: many; CDR3aa: CAIVRTELGRYSNQPQHF; CDR3nt: TGTGCCATCGTCCGGACTGAGCTCGGCCGCTATAGCAATCAGCCCCAGCATTTT
d_gene: .; j_gene: TRBJ2-2; len: 13; v_gene: TRBV28; abundance: many; CDR3aa: CASSPVGTGELFF; CDR3nt: TGTGCCAGCAGTCCGGTCGGCACCGGGGAGCTGTTTTTT
d_gene: .; j_gene: TRBJ2-3; len: 11; v_gene: TRBV12-3/TRBV12-4; abundance: many; CDR3aa: CASSLGDTQYF; CDR3nt: TGTGCCAGCAGTTTGGGGGATACGCAGTATTTT
d_gene: .; j_gene: TRBJ1-5; len: 14; v_gene: TRBV12-3/TRBV12-4; abundance: few; CDR3aa: CASSSGTCNQPQHF; CDR3nt: TGTGCCAGCAGCTCGGGTACCTGCAATCAGCCCCAGCATTTT
d_gene: .; j_gene: TRBJ2-7; len: 15; v_gene: TRBV6-1; abundance: few; CDR3aa: CASSEAAGTPNEQYF; CDR3nt: TGTGCCAGCAGTGAAGCGGCAGGGACGCCTAACGAGCAGTACTTC
d_gene: .; j_gene: TRBJ2-2; len: 13; v_gene: TRBV29-1; abundance: many; CDR3aa: CSHTTTNTGELFF; CDR3nt: TGCAGCCATACCACCACGAACACCGGGGAGCTGTTTTTT
d_gene: .; j_gene: TRBJ2-3; len: 12; v_gene: TRBV19; abundance: many; CDR3aa: CASSIRTDTQYF; CDR3nt: TGTGCCAGTAGTATTAGGACAGATACGCAGTATTTT
d_gene: .; j_gene: TRBJ2-4; len: 15; v_gene: TRBV28; abundance: many; CDR3aa: CASLTSGPGGNIQYF; CDR3nt: TGTGCCAGCCTTACCTCAGGCCCAGGCGGAAACATTCAGTACTTC
d_gene: .; j_gene: TRBJ1-1; len: 13; v_gene: TRBV12-3/TRBV12-4; abundance: few; CDR3aa: CASSLQQGTEAFF; CDR3nt: TGTGCCAGCAGTCTCCAACAGGGTACTGAAGCTTTCTTT
d_gene: TRBD2; j_gene: TRBJ2-7; len: 14; v_gene: TRBV7-2; abundance: .; CDR3aa: CASSPGTSGVEQYF; CDR3nt: TGTGCCAGCAGTCCTGGGACTAGCGGAGTTGAGCAGTACTTC
d_gene: TRBD2; j_gene: TRBJ2-3; len: 16; v_gene: TRBV24-1; abundance: few; CDR3aa: CATSLAGSPGTDTQYF; CDR3nt: TGTGCCACCAGCCTAGCGGGATCCCCAGGCACAGATACGCAGTATTTT
d_gene: .; j_gene: TRBJ2-5; len: 13; v_gene: TRBV6-1; abundance: few; CDR3aa: CASSPRGRETQYF; CDR3nt: TGTGCCAGTAGCCCCAGGGGCCGAGAGACCCAGTACTTC
d_gene: .; j_gene: TRBJ1-5; len: 13; v_gene: TRBV9; abundance: medium-sized; CDR3aa: CASSGADNQPQHF; CDR3nt: TGTGCCAGCTCTGGGGCAGATAATCAGCCCCAGCATTTT